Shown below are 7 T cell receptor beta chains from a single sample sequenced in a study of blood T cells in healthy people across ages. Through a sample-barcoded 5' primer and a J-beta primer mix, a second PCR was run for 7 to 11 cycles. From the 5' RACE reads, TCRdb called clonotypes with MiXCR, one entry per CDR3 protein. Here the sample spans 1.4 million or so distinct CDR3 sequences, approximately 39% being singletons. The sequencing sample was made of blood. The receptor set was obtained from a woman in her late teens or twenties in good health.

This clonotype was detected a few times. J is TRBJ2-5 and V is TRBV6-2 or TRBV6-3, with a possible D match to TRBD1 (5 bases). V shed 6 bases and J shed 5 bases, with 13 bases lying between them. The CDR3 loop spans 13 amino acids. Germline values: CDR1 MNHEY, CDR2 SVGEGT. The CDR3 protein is CASSTRRAETQYF. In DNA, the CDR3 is TGTGCCAGCAGCACGCGCAGGGCGGAGACCCAGTACTTC.

CDR3 DNA: TGCAGCTCCATGTGGGGGGCCGAGCAGTACTTC. It yields the protein CSSMWGAEQYF. The chain links TRBV29-1 to TRBJ2-4, with D perhaps being TRBD1 or TRBD2 (6 bases each). The J call may be wrong; the DNA end is better matched by TRBJ2-7. The CDR3 has 11 residues. The germline gives CDR1 SQVTM, CDR2 ANQGSEA.

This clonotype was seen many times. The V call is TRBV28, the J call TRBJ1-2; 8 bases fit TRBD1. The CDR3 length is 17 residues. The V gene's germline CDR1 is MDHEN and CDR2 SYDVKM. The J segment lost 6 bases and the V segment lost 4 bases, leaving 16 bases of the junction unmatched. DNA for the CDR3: TGTGCCAGCAGTTCCTCCGGGACAGGAGTGATAGGACATGGCTACACCTTC. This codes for CASSSSGTGVIGHGYTF.

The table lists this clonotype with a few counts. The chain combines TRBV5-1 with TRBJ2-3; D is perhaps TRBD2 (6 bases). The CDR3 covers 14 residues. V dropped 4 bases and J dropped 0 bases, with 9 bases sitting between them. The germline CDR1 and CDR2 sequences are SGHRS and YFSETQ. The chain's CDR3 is CASSGGMSTDTQYF. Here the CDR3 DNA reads TGCGCCAGCAGCGGCGGGATGAGCACAGATACGCAGTATTTT.

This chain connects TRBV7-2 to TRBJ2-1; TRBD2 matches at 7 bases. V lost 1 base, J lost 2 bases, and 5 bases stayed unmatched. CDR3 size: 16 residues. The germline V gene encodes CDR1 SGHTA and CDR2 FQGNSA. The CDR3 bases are TGTGCCAGCAGCTTAGAAGACGGGGGGACCTACAATGAGCAGTTCTTC. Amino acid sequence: CASSLEDGGTYNEQFF.

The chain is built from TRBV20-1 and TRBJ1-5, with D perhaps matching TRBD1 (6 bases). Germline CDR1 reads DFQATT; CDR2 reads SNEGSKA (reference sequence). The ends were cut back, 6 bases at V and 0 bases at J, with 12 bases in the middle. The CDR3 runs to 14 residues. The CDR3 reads CSASWTASNQPQHF. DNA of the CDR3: TGCAGTGCGTCCTGGACAGCTAGCAATCAGCCCCAGCATTTT.

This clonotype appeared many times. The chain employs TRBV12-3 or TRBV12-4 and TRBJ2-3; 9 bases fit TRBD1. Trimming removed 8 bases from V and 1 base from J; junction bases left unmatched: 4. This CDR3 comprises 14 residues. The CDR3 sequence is CASRRDRGTDTQYF. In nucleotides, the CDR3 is TGTGCCAGCCGACGGGACAGGGGCACAGATACGCAGTATTTT.